Listed below are T cell receptor beta chains from one sample, sequenced in a study of human T cells and chemical hapten exposure. TCRdb ran MiXCR on the RACE reads and lists one entry per CDR3 protein. Of roughly 38,000 distinct CDR3 sequences listed, over 3.5% are singletons. The sequenced sample was whole blood, obtained in connection with sensitization to the hapten diphenylcyclopropenone (DPC). These receptors were collected from a man aged 50 or older with alopecia areata. Some clones in this sample may be carry-over from other donors' samples. Each CDR3 is given with its conserved first and last residue. A D gene is named only where the DNA matches it firmly. Clone size is not always given. Where it is, it says once, few, many or a class for expanded clones.

TRBV19,TRBJ2-5,TRBD2,many,TGTGCCAGTAGTACGACTAGCGGGAGTACTAAGGAGACCCAGTACTTC,CASSTTSGSTKETQYF
TRBV20-1,TRBJ1-4,-,many,TGCAGTGCTAGAGACACGACTAATGAAAAACTGTTTTTT,CSARDTTNEKLFF
TRBV29-1,TRBJ2-4,-,-,TGCAGCGTTGAACGTCTAGGGTCCAAAAACATTCAGTACTTC,CSVERLGSKNIQYF
TRBV12-3/TRBV12-4,TRBJ2-7,-,many,TGTGCCAGCAGTTTCGGGGCTGCCTACGAGCAGTACTTC,CASSFGAAYEQYF
TRBV12-3/TRBV12-4,TRBJ2-2,TRBD2,few,TGTGCCAGCAGTCCCCCCAACCGCGGGAGGGTTAACACCGGGGAGCTGTTTTTT,CASSPPNRGRVNTGELFF
TRBV19,TRBJ2-2,TRBD2,-,TGTGCCAGTAGGCGACGGACTAGCGGGAGCACCGGGGAGCTGTTTTTT,CASRRRTSGSTGELFF
TRBV28,TRBJ1-1,-,few,TGTGCCAGCAGCCCCAGTATGAACACTGAAGCTTTCTTT,CASSPSMNTEAFF
TRBV5-1,TRBJ1-3,-,many,TGCGCCAGCAGCTTGGCTCCCTCTGGAAACACCATATATTTT,CASSLAPSGNTIYF
TRBV20-1,TRBJ2-7,-,many,TGCAGTGCCGAGATGCCGGGGCAGTACGAGCAGTACTTC,CSAEMPGQYEQYF
TRBV4-3,TRBJ2-1,-,many,TGCGCCAGCAGCCAAGATATCGCGGAGATCTACAATGAGCAGTTCTTC,CASSQDIAEIYNEQFF
TRBV7-3,TRBJ2-3,-,many,TGTGCCAGCAGCCCGAACACAGATACGCAGTATTTT,CASSPNTDTQYF
TRBV6-6,TRBJ2-5,TRBD2,many,TGTGCCAGCAGACCCCCGGGACTAGCGGGAGTGGGCCAAGAGACCCAGTACTTC,CASRPPGLAGVGQETQYF
TRBV20-1,TRBJ2-7,-,many,TGCAGTGCTAGAGATATCAGGGCTGTAGCCTACGAGCAGTACTTC,CSARDIRAVAYEQYF
TRBV28,TRBJ2-7,-,many,TGTGCCAGCAGTTTAGGGGCCGCCTACGAGCAGTACTTC,CASSLGAAYEQYF